This TCR beta chain was retrieved from a study of identical twins. This clonotype was recorded many times. No antigen is known for it. Study-wide findings and caveats: High-abundance cord blood beta clonotypes had fewer insertions; memory repertoires showed none. The study based its conclusions on cross-sectional statistical analysis and did not follow the same donors. With monozygotic twins, out-of-frame TCR alpha sharing exceeded what models estimated.

The CDR3 totals 12 residues. V was trimmed by 1 base and J by 6 bases, leaving 4 bases between them. Germline CDR1 SEHNR, CDR2 FQNEAQ (reference sequence). One entry per CDR3 protein results from TCRdb running MiXCR on the 5' RACE reads. The sample records about 720,000 distinct CDR3 sequences, around 8.6% being singletons. The same data also went into a second study, on yellow fever vaccine responses in identical twins.

This TCR came from a woman aged 18-30 years in good health. This chain links TRBV7-9 with TRBJ2-1; D is undetermined. Source material: PBMCs. For the CDR3, the DNA is TGTGCCAGCAGCTTAGACGGCAATGAGCAGTTCTTC. It encodes CASSLDGNEQFF.